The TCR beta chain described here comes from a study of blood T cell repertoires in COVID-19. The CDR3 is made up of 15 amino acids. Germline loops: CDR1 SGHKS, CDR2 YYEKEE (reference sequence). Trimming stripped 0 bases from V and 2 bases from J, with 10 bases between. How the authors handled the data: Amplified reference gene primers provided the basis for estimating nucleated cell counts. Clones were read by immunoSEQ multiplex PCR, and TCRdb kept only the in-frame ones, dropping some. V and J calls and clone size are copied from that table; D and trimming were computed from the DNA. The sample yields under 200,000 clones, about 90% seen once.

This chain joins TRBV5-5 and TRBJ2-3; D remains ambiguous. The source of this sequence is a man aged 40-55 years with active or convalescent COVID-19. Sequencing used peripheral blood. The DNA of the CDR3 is TGTGCCAGCAGCTTGGTAGCCGGAGACACAGATACGCAGTATTTT. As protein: CASSLVAGDTDTQYF. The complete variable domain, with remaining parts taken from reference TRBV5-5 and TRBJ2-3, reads DAGVTQSPTHLIKTRGQQVTLRCSPISGHKSVSWYQQVLGQGPQFIFQYYEKEERGRGNFPDRFSARQFPNYSSELNVNALLLGDSALYLCASSLVAGDTDTQYFGPGTRLTVL.